This T cell receptor (beta chain) was retrieved from a study of blood T cell repertoires in COVID-19. In the study overall: Acute and convalescent COVID-19 specimens originated in the United States, Italy and Spain. From T cells, B-cell-depleted T cells, or PBMCs came the material, which was cDNA or gDNA.

Original processing methods: Counts of nucleated cells, estimated from reference gene primer amplification, were obtained. Assay used: immunoSEQ multiplex PCR; TCRdb lists only in-frame clones, some missing. The V and J calls and clone size were taken over from that table, and D and trimming were inferred from the DNA. Counted here are tens of thousands of clones, approximately 90% occurring once; the ten biggest clones make up about 18%. Looked up from germline, CDR1 is SGHRS and CDR2 is YFSETQ. Trimming pared 7 bases from V and 2 bases from J, leaving 23 bases between. The CDR3 extends over 17 amino acids.

The chain has TRBV5-1 and TRBJ2-3; D is perhaps TRBD2 (6 bases). The sequenced sample was peripheral blood. This receptor was obtained from a woman of 80 years or more with acute or convalescent COVID-19. The chain's CDR3 is CASRNGGAPGNTDTQYF. The CDR3 DNA follows: TGCGCCAGCCGGAACGGCGGGGCCCCCGGAAACACAGATACGCAGTATTTT.